This TCR beta chain emerged from a study of neurological immune-mediated disorders. Study-wide points: HTLV-1-associated myelopathy displayed the greatest TCR clonal expansion, and multiple sclerosis exhibited the smallest, lower than that of healthy controls.

Germline values: CDR1 DFQATT, CDR2 SNEGSKA (reference sequence). V lost 7 bases, J lost 3 bases, and 9 bases stayed unmatched. This CDR3 spans 14 amino acids. Preparation of the unsorted libraries drew on 2 million PBMCs stored at -80 C. This clonotype was seen many times. The antigen remains undetermined. The cDNA came from 5'RACE with 10-nucleotide random UMIs. From the 5' RACE reads, TCRdb called clonotypes with MiXCR, one entry per CDR3 protein. The sample has tens of thousands of distinct CDR3 sequences, around 3.5% seen once. Sequencing used PBMCs. The rearrangement joins TRBV20-1 to TRBJ2-1; TRBD1 matches 7 bases. The clonotype was recovered from a woman in her twenties or thirties with multiple sclerosis. CDR3 sequence reads: CSVSGQDSYNEQFF. CDR3 nucleotide sequence: TGCAGTGTTTCAGGACAGGACAGCTACAATGAGCAGTTCTTC.